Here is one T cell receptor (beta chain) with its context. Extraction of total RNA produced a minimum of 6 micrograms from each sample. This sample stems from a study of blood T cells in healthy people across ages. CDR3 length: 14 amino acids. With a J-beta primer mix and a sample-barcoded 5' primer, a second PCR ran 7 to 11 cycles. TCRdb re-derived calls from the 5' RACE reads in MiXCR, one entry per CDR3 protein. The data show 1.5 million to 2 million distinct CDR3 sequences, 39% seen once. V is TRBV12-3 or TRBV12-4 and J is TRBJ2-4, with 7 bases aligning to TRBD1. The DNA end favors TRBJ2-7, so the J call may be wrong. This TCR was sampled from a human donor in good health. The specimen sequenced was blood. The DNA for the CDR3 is TGTGCCAGCAGCGGGGACAGCTTAGGCTGCGAGCAGTACTTC. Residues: CASSGDSLGCEQYF.